The present entry profiles one T cell receptor (beta chain) with its context. The data were taken from a study of blood T cell repertoires in COVID-19. In the study overall: PBMCs, B-cell-depleted T cells, or T cells were the source of the cDNA or gDNA that made up the material.

In the source study's methods: By means of reference gene primer amplification, nucleated cell counts were estimated. Measured with immunoSEQ multiplex PCR; TCRdb has only the in-frame clones, and not every one. Clone size and V and J calls were adopted from that table, with D and trimming inferred from the DNA. The sample consists of some 200,000 clones, 83% of them appearing once. Exposed volunteers were people who met a COVID-19 case within 2 weeks before study entry. The sequence derives from a woman between 50 and 59 years old who had been exposed to COVID-19. Sequencing was performed on PBMCs or T cells enriched from blood (not recorded which).

CDR3 amino acids: CASSGALGGGTYNEQFF. DNA of the CDR3: TGTGCCAGCAGTGGGGCTTTAGGCGGGGGAACCTACAATGAGCAGTTCTTC. V and J are TRBV6-1 and TRBJ2-1; 7 bases map to TRBD2. V gave up 4 bases and J gave up 2 bases; unmatched junction bases: 11. CDR3 size: 17 residues. Germline CDR1 is MNHNS and CDR2 is SASEGT.